A single sample is the source of the 28 T cell receptor beta chains below, sequenced in a study of control samples from healthy donors and cancer patients. Using immunoSEQ multiplex PCR, the repertoire was profiled, and TCRdb retains in-frame clones only, with some absent. The sample has 150,000 or so clones; over 90% are singletons. Sequenced: blood. These receptors were obtained from a man in his forties or fifties in good health.

The chain uses TRBV11-2 and TRBJ2-7, with D hard to call. Trimming shortened V by 5 bases and J by 0 bases, and 5 bases separated the two germline ends. The CDR3 length is 12 residues. The germline CDR1 and CDR2 sequences are SGHAT and FQNNGV. The CDR3 protein is CASSRLSYEQYF. The CDR3 DNA is TGTGCCAGCAGCCGACTCTCCTACGAGCAGTACTTC.

The chain joins TRBV2 to TRBJ2-1, with D tentatively TRBD2 (5 bases). Germline assignment: CDR1 SNHLY and CDR2 FYNNEI. This CDR3 contains 15 residues. V shed 4 bases and J shed 5 bases, with 15 bases lying between them. CDR3 sequence (DNA): TGTGCCAGCAGTGCTAAGGCGGGCTATGACAATGAGCAGTTCTTC. Translating gives CASSAKAGYDNEQFF. The full variable domain, in which reference TRBV2 and TRBJ2-1 provide the parts outside the CDR3, is EPEVTQTPSHQVTQMGQEVILRCVPISNHLYFYWYRQILGQKVEFLVSFYNNEISEKSEIFDDQFSVERPDGSNFTLKIRSTKLEDSAMYFCASSAKAGYDNEQFFGPGTRLTVL.

This chain joins TRBV5-6 and TRBJ1-2; 8 bases agree with TRBD1. J was trimmed by 3 bases and V by 5 bases; bases with no gene match: 3. CDR1 SGHDT and CDR2 YYEEEE come from the germline V gene. The CDR3 spans 13 residues. CDR3 coding DNA: TGTGCCAGCAGTTTGACAGGGGACTATGGCTACACCTTC. Translated: CASSLTGDYGYTF.

This chain joins TRBV7-6 and TRBJ2-6; D may be TRBD1 (6 bases). Germline V gene data show CDR1 as SGHVS and CDR2 as FNYEAQ. The length of the CDR3 is 15 residues. With 6 bases removed from V and 4 bases from J, the gap between germline ends came to 13 bases. The DNA of the CDR3 is TGTGCCAGCAGTCCAACAGGGACCGGGGCCAACGTCCTGACTTTC. Protein product: CASSPTGTGANVLTF.

This clone was seen a single time. The V call is TRBV4-1, the J call TRBJ1-1; 7 bases fit TRBD1. Trimming at V came to 2 bases and at J to 0 bases, leaving 12 bases not matched to a gene. CDR3 length: 18 residues. CDR1 is MGHRA and CDR2 is YSYEKL in the germline V gene. For the CDR3, the DNA is TGCGCCAGCAGCCAACGTAACAGGGGCCCCGGGATGAACACTGAAGCTTTCTTT. Translated: CASSQRNRGPGMNTEAFF.

The chain combines TRBV9 with TRBJ2-7; 9 nucleotides align to TRBD1. CDR3 length: 16 amino acids. CDR1 and CDR2 from the germline V gene are SGDLS and YYNGEE. V lost 3 bases and J lost 5; bases outside the gene matches: 12. The CDR3 sequence is CASSESQGTGSHEQYF. As DNA, the CDR3 is TGTGCCAGCAGCGAAAGCCAGGGGACAGGGTCCCACGAGCAGTACTTC.

V usage is TRBV5-1 and J usage is TRBJ1-2; D might be TRBD1 (5 bases). Germline loops: CDR1 SGHRS, CDR2 YFSETQ. This CDR3 has 14 residues. Trimming took 0 bases from V and 4 from J, leaving 10 bases between them. This CDR3 reads CASSLGTQGYGYTF. The DNA for the CDR3 is TGCGCCAGCAGCTTGGGTACCCAGGGCTATGGCTACACCTTC.

The chain has TRBV9 and TRBJ2-1; the D gene is possibly TRBD2 (5 bases). The CDR3 covers 14 residues. Trimming cost V 7 bases and J 0 bases, with 11 bases left between them. Per the germline V gene, CDR1 is SGDLS and CDR2 is YYNGEE. Here the CDR3 DNA reads TGTGCCAGCGCGAGGGTAGGCTCCTACAATGAGCAGTTCTTC. Protein sequence: CASARVGSYNEQFF. The full variable domain, with the rest looked up from reference TRBV9 and TRBJ2-1, is DSGVTQTPKHLITATGQRVTLRCSPRSGDLSVYWYQQSLDQGLQFLIQYYNGEERAKGNILERFSAQQFPDLHSELNLSSLELGDSALYFCASARVGSYNEQFFGPGTRLTVL.

The genes are TRBV11-3 and TRBJ2-3; 8 nucleotides agree with TRBD1. Trimming removed 6 bases from V and 7 bases from J; junction bases left unmatched: 6. The V gene's germline CDR1 is SGHNT and CDR2 YENEEA. This CDR3 contains 13 residues. The CDR3 sequence: CASRGQGVNTQYF. The CDR3, as DNA: TGTGCCAGCAGAGGACAGGGTGTGAATACGCAGTATTTT.

The genes are TRBV4-2 and TRBJ2-7; maybe TRBD2 (5 bases). The CDR3 totals 16 residues. Between the trimmed V and J ends, which lost 0 bases and 2 bases, there was a span of 14 bases. CDR1 LGHNA and CDR2 YNFKEQ come from the germline V gene. Written as DNA, the CDR3 is TGTGCCAGCAGCCAAGATGATCGGGATCGGACCTACGAGCAGTACTTC. It codes for CASSQDDRDRTYEQYF.

This clone occurred once. An end of the junction does not agree with germline; a read error may underlie this. This rearrangement joins TRBV5-5 to TRBJ2-7; D is unresolved. This CDR3 has 14 amino acids. Looked up from germline, CDR1 is SGHKS and CDR2 is YYEKEE (reference sequence). The CDR3 nucleotides are TGTACCAGCAGCTTGGAACTCTTCTCCTACGAGCAGTACTTC. Protein product: CTSSLELFSYEQYF.

The gene calls are TRBV5-4 and TRBJ2-2, with D maybe TRBD2 (5 bases). V lost 4 bases and J lost 1, with 11 bases in between. Germline V CDR1 and CDR2: SGHNT, YYREEE (reference sequence). The CDR3 sequence is 15 residues long. The CDR3 DNA reads TGTGCCAGCAGCCCCGGTCGGGAGAACACCGGGGAGCTGTTTTTT. Translating gives CASSPGRENTGELFF.

J is TRBJ1-6 and V is TRBV5-5; no definite D call. With 2 bases removed from V and 5 bases from J, the gap between germline ends came to 14 bases. Per the germline V gene, CDR1 is SGHKS and CDR2 is YYEKEE (reference sequence). This CDR3 has 16 residues. The CDR3 nucleotides are TGTGCCAGCAGCTTCATACCGGGCCGCAATAATTCACCCCTCCACTTT. Residues: CASSFIPGRNNSPLHF.

The chain links TRBV18 to TRBJ2-1, with TRBD2 matching 12 bases. V trimming: 3 bases; J trimming: 4 bases; junction bases outside the gene matches: 4. The CDR3 runs to 16 residues. Germline CDR1 is KGHSH and CDR2 is LQKENI. As DNA, the CDR3 is TGTGCCAGCTCACCCCTAGCGGGAGGGGATTACAATGAGCAGTTCTTC. Its translation: CASSPLAGGDYNEQFF. Variable domain in full (rest from reference TRBV18 and TRBJ2-1): NAGVMQNPRHLVRRRGQEARLRCSPMKGHSHVYWYRQLPEEGLKFMVYLQKENIIDESGMPKERFSAEFPKEGPSILRIQQVVRGDSAAYFCASSPLAGGDYNEQFFGPGTRLTVL.

The chain combines TRBV3-1 (or the pseudogene TRBV3-2) with TRBJ2-1, with D possibly matching TRBD1 (6 bases). CDR3 length equals 15 residues. V lost 2 bases and J lost 7, with 15 bases in between. Germline V CDR1 and CDR2: LGHDT, YNNKEL (reference sequence). This chain's CDR3 is CASSQTGRGWNEQFF. The CDR3 DNA reads TGTGCCAGCAGCCAAACGGGCAGGGGCTGGAATGAGCAGTTCTTC.

The chain couples TRBV29-1 to TRBJ2-1, with D possibly matching TRBD2 (6 bases). Trimming left V 1 base short and J 14 bases short, with 15 bases between. CDR3 length equals 12 residues. Per the germline V gene, CDR1 is SQVTM and CDR2 is ANQGSEA. Here the CDR3 reads CSVEGVGGRKFF. The DNA for the CDR3 is TGCAGCGTTGAAGGGGTGGGAGGTCGAAAGTTCTTC.

CDR3: CASSRGTAGGLKTQYF. The DNA of the CDR3 is TGTGCCAGCAGCCGCGGGACAGCGGGAGGGCTGAAGACCCAGTACTTC. The chain is built from TRBV4-2 and TRBJ2-5; 10 nucleotides match TRBD2. The V segment lost 4 bases and the J segment 6 bases; nucleotides outside the gene matches: 11. Germline lookup yields CDR1 LGHNA and CDR2 YNFKEQ. The CDR3 contains 16 residues.

The V and J genes are TRBV15 and TRBJ2-7, with no clear D. V dropped 1 base and J dropped 0 bases, with 10 bases sitting between them. CDR1 and CDR2 (germline): LNHNV, YYDKDF (reference sequence). The length of the CDR3 is 15 residues. The CDR3 DNA follows: TGTGCCACCAGCAGAGCTGCGGTTAGCTCCTACGAGCAGTACTTC. This encodes CATSRAAVSSYEQYF.

A single count supports this clone. The gene calls are TRBV9 and TRBJ1-1; D uncertain. The CDR3 is 15 amino acids. V lost 4 bases and J 3 bases, leaving 16 bases between the germline ends. CDR1 SGDLS and CDR2 YYNGEE come from the germline V gene. The CDR3 coding sequence is TGTGCCAGCAGCCTCCGGGGAGGCATTGACACTGAAGCTTTCTTT. Translation gives CASSLRGGIDTEAFF.

This clone has only one observation. V is TRBV5-1 and J is TRBJ2-2; D uncertain. Germline V gene sequence: CDR1 SGHRS, CDR2 YFSETQ. The length of the CDR3 is 13 residues. V was pared by 2 bases and J by 6 bases, with 8 bases between. The CDR3 sequence: CASSFPAAGELFF. The CDR3 nucleotides read TGCGCCAGCAGCTTTCCCGCGGCCGGGGAGCTGTTTTTT. Full variable domain (missing parts from reference TRBV5-1 and TRBJ2-2): KAGVTQTPRYLIKTRGQQVTLSCSPISGHRSVSWYQQTPGQGLQFLFEYFSETQRNKGNFPGRFSGRQFSNSRSEMNVSTLELGDSALYLCASSFPAAGELFFGEGSRLTVL.

This chain links TRBV7-8 with TRBJ2-7, with 8 bases aligning to TRBD2. Per the germline V gene, CDR1 is SGHVS and CDR2 is FQNEAQ. The CDR3 covers 16 residues. V shed 5 bases, J shed 4 bases, and the junction held 13 bases outside the gene matches. The CDR3 region has the DNA TGTGCCAGCAGCCCACGCCGGACTAGCAAAGGATACGAGCAGTACTTC. Translating gives CASSPRRTSKGYEQYF.

The chain couples TRBV6-4 to TRBJ1-5, with D tentatively TRBD1 (5 bases). The germline gives CDR1 MRHNA, CDR2 SNTAGT. Trimming cost V 6 bases and J 1 base, with 7 bases left between them. There are 13 residues in the CDR3. The CDR3 is CASSRDSNQPQHF. The CDR3 DNA follows: TGTGCCAGCAGCCGGGACAGCAATCAGCCCCAGCATTTT.

This chain connects TRBV27 to TRBJ2-3; tentatively, D is TRBD2 (6 bases). The ends were cut back, 2 bases at V and 5 bases at J, with 17 bases in the middle. Looked up from germline, CDR1 is MNHEY and CDR2 is SMNVEV (reference sequence). The CDR3 has 16 residues. CDR3 region: CASSLRQGGAQDTQYF. CDR3 DNA sequence: TGTGCCAGCAGTTTACGGCAGGGCGGGGCACAAGATACGCAGTATTTT.

The V gene is TRBV11-3, the J gene TRBJ2-1; 10 bases fit TRBD2. Looked up from germline, CDR1 is SGHNT and CDR2 is YENEEA. This CDR3 region has 14 residues. After removal of 2 bases from V and 9 bases from J, the junction contained 4 bases not matched to a gene. DNA for the CDR3: TGTGCCAGCAGCTTAAGCGGGAGGGGTGGTGAGCAGTTCTTC. This translates into CASSLSGRGGEQFF.

The CDR3 loop is CARSLVRVETYEQYF. Here the CDR3 DNA reads TGTGCCAGAAGCTTGGTAAGGGTGGAAACCTACGAGCAGTACTTC. The V call is TRBV5-3, the J call TRBJ2-7, with D unresolved. Being an ORF, TRBV5-3 has a function that is uncertain. The ends were cut back, 0 bases at V and 2 bases at J, with 12 bases in the middle. The CDR3 runs 15 residues.

The chain is built from TRBV6-1 and TRBJ1-6, with D possibly being TRBD1 (5 bases). Germline V lookup: CDR1 MNHNS, CDR2 SASEGT. V dropped 4 bases and J dropped 11 bases, with 21 bases sitting between them. The CDR3 spans 16 residues. The CDR3 coding sequence is TGTGCCAGCAGTGCTTCCGGGACCGCTTTTAGGGCACCCCTCCACTTT. It translates to CASSASGTAFRAPLHF.

V and J are TRBV30 and TRBJ2-2, with D unresolved. The V end lost 4 bases, the J end lost 8 bases, and 17 bases lay between the germline ends. The germline V gene encodes CDR1 GTSNPN and CDR2 SVGIG (reference sequence). The CDR3 runs to 14 residues. DNA for the CDR3: TGTGCCTGGAACATATTAGACCGAGGTGGGGAGCTGTTTTTT. It translates to CAWNILDRGGELFF.

V usage is TRBV6-6 and J usage is TRBJ1-5; D may be TRBD1 (6 bases). With 6 bases removed from V and 4 bases from J, the gap between germline ends came to 10 bases. Germline V gene data show CDR1 as MNHNY and CDR2 as SVGAGI (reference sequence). The length of the CDR3 is 13 residues. CDR3 nucleotides: TGTGCCAGCAGGCTTACAGGGAATCAGCCCCAGCATTTT. Translation: CASRLTGNQPQHF.